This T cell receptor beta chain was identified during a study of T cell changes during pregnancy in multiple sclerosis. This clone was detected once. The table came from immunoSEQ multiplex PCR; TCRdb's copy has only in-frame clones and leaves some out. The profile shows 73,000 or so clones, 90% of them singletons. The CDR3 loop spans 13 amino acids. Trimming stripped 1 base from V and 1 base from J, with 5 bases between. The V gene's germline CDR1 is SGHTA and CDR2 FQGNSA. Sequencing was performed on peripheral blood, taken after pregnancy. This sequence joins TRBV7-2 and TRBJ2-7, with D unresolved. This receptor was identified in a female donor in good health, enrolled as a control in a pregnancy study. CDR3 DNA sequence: TGTGCCAGCAGCTTAGGAGCGTCCTACGAGCAGTACTTC. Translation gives CASSLGASYEQYF.